Sequencing of this TCR beta chain was carried out in a study of blood T cell repertoires in COVID-19. At the level of the study: COVID-19 samples, acute and convalescent, were from the United States, Italy and Spain. Sources were T cells, B-cell-depleted T cells, or PBMCs; the material itself was cDNA or gDNA.

In the authors' methods: The authors estimated nucleated cell counts from reference gene primer amplification. Using immunoSEQ multiplex PCR, the repertoire was profiled, and TCRdb retains in-frame clones only, with some absent. Clone size and V and J calls were adopted from that table, with D and trimming inferred from the DNA. The table lists about 110,000 clones, less than 75% of them singletons. Germline loops: CDR1 LNHNV, CDR2 YYDKDF (reference sequence). The length of the CDR3 is 15 residues. Between the trimmed V and J ends, which lost 7 bases and 0 bases, there was a span of 13 bases. This clonotype originated in a woman aged 40 to 55 with acute or convalescent COVID-19. The chain recombines TRBV15 with TRBJ1-3, with D tentatively TRBD1 (6 bases). Sample: peripheral blood. CDR3 amino acids: CATKTGDSSGNTIYF. CDR3 DNA sequence: TGTGCCACCAAGACAGGTGATAGCTCTGGAAACACCATATATTTT.